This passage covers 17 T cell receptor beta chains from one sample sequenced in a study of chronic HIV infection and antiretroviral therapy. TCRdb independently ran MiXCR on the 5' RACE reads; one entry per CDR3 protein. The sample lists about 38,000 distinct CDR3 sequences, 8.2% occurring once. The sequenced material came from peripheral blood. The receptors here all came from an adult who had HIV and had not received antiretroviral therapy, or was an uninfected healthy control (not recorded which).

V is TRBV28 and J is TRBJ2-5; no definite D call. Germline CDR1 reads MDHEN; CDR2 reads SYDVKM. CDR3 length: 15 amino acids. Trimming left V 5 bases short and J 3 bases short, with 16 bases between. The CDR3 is CASSARWRREETQYF. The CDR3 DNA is TGTGCCAGCAGTGCCCGATGGAGACGCGAAGAGACCCAGTACTTC.

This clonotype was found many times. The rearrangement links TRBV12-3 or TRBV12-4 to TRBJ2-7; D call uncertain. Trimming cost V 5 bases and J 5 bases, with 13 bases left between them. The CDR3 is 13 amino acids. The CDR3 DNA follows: TGTGCCAGCAGTCCCCCCATAAGCAACGAGCAGTACTTC. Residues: CASSPPISNEQYF.

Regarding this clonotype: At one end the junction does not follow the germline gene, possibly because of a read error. CDR3 nucleotide sequence: TGTGCCAGCAGCTGGGGAGGGTTGATTATTCGGGGCACTGAAACTTTCTTT. Translating gives CASSWGGLIIRGTETFF. The rearrangement links TRBV27 to TRBJ1-1, with D possibly matching TRBD1 (5 bases). Germline V gene lookup returns CDR1 MNHEY and CDR2 SMNVEV (reference sequence). The CDR3 runs 17 residues.

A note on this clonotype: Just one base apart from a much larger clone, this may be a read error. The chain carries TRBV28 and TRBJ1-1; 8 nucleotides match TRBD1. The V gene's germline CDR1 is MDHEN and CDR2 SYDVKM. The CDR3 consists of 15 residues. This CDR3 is CASSLIQGANTETFF. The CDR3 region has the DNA TGTGCCAGCAGTTTAATTCAGGGGGCCAACACTGAAACTTTCTTT.

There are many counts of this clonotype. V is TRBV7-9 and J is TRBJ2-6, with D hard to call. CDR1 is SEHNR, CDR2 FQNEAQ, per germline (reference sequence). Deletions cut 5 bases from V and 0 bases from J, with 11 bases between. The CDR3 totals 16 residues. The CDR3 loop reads CASSPRRVSGANVLTF. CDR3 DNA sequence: TGTGCCAGCAGCCCACGAAGAGTCTCTGGGGCCAACGTCCTGACTTTC.

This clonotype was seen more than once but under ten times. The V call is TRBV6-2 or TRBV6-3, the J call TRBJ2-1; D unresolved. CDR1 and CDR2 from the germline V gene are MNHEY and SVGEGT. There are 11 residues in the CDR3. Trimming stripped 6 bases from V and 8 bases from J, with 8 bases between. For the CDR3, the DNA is TGTGCCAGCAGAGTATGGGATGAGCAGTTCTTC. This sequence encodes CASRVWDEQFF.

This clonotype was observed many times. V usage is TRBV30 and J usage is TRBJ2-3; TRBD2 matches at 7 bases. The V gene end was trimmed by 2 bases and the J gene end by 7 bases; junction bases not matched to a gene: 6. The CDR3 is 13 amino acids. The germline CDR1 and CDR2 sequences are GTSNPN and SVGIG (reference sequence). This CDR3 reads CAWSTGGTNTQYF. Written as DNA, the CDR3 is TGTGCCTGGAGTACGGGGGGTACAAATACGCAGTATTTT.

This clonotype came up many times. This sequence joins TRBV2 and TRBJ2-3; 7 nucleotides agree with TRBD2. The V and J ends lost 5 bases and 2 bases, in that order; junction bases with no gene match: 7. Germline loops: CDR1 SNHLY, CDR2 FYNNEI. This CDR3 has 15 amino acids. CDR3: CASSMRAGPTDTQYF. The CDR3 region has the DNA TGTGCCAGCAGTATGAGAGCGGGACCCACAGATACGCAGTATTTT.

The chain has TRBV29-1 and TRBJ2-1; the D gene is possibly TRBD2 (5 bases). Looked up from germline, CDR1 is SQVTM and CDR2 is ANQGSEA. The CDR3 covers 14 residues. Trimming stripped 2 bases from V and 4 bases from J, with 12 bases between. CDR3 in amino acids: CSVERQRRYNEQFF. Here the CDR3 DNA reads TGCAGCGTTGAACGGCAGCGGAGATACAATGAGCAGTTCTTC.

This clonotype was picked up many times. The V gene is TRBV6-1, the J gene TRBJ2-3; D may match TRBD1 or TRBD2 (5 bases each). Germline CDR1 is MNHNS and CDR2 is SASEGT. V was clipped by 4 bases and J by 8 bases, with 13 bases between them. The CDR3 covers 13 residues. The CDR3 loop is CASSVPGTGTQYF. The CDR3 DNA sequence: TGTGCCAGCAGTGTACCAGGGACGGGTACGCAGTATTTT.

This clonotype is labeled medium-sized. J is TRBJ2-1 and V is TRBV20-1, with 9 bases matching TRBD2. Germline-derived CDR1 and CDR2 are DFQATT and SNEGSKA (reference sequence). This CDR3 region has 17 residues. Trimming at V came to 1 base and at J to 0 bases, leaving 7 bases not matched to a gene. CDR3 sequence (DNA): TGCAGTGCTAGAGGGACTAGCGCCTTCAGCTCCTACAATGAGCAGTTCTTC. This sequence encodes CSARGTSAFSSYNEQFF.

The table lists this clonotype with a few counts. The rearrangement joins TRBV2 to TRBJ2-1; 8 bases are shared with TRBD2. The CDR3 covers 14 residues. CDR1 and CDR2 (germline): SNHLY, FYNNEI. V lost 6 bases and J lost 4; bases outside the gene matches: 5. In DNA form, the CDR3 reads TGTGCCAGCAGGGAACTAGCGGAATACAATGAGCAGTTCTTC. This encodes CASRELAEYNEQFF.

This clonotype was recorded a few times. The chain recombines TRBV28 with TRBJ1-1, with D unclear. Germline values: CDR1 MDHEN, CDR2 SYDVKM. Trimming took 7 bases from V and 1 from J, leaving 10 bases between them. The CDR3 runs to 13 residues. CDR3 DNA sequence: TGTGCCAGCACCCCACACCCGAACACTGAAGCTTTCTTT. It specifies CASTPHPNTEAFF.

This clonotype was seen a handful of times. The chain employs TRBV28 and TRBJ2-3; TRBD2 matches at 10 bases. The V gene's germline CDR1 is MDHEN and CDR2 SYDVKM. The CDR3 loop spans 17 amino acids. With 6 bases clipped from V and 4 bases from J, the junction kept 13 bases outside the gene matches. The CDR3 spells CASSHLSLAGDADTQYF. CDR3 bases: TGTGCCAGCAGCCACCTTAGTCTAGCGGGAGACGCAGATACGCAGTATTTT.

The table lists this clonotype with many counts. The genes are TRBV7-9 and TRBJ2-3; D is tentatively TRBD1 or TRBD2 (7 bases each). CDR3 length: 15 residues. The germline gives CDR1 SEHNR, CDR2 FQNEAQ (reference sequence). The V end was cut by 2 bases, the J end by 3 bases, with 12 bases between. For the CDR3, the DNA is TGTGCCAGCAGCTTATGGCAGGGGGGGACAGATACGCAGTATTTT. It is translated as CASSLWQGGTDTQYF.

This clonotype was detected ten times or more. CDR3 DNA: TGTGCCAGCAGCTTATCAGGGCTCCCCGAAGCTTTCTTT. The encoded protein is CASSLSGLPEAFF. V and J are TRBV7-9 and TRBJ1-1, with D possibly being TRBD1 (5 bases). Germline assignment: CDR1 SEHNR and CDR2 FQNEAQ (reference sequence). The CDR3 sequence is 13 residues long. V lost 2 bases and J 8 bases, leaving 12 bases between the germline ends.

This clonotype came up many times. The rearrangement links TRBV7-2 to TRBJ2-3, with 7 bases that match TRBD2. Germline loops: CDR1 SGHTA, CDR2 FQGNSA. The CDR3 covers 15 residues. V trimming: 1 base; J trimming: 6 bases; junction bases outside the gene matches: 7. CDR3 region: CASSLEAGVQDTQYF. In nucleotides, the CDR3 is TGTGCCAGCAGCTTAGAGGCGGGAGTCCAGGATACGCAGTATTTT.